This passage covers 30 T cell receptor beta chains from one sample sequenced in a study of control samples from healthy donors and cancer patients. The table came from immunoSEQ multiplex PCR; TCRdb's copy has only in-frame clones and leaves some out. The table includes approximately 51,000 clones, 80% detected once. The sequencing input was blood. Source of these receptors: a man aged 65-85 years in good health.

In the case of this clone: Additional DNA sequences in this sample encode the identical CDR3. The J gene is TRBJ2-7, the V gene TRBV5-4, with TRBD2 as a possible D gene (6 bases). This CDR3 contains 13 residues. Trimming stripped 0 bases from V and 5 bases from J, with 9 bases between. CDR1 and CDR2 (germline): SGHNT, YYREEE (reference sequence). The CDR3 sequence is CASSLEEGDEQYF. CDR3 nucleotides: TGTGCCAGCAGCTTGGAGGAGGGCGACGAGCAGTACTTC.

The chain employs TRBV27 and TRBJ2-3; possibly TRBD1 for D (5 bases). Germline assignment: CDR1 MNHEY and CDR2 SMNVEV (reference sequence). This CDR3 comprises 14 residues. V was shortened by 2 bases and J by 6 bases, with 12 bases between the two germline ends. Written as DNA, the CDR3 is TGTGCCAGCAGTTTAAGGACACCAGAGGATACGCAGTATTTT. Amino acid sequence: CASSLRTPEDTQYF.

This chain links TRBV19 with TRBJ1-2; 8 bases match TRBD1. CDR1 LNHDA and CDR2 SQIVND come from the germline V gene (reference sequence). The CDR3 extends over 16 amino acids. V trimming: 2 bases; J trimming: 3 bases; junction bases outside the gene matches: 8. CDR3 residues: CASSILGTGGHYGYTF. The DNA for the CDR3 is TGTGCCAGTAGTATACTGGGGACAGGCGGGCACTATGGCTACACCTTC.

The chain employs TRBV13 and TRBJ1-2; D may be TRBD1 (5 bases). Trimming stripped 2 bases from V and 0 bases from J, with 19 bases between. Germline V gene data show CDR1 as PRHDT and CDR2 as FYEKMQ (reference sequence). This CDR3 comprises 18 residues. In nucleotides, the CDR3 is TGTGCCAGCAGCTTATTATGGCAGGGAGACCTAACTAACTATGGCTACACCTTC. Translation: CASSLLWQGDLTNYGYTF.

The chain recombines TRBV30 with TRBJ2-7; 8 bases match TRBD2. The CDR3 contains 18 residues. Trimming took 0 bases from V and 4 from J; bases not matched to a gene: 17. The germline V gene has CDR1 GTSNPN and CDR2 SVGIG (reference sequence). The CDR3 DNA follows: TGTGCCTGGAGTGTACCGAATCGATCTTATGGGACTAGTTACGAGCAGTACTTC. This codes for CAWSVPNRSYGTSYEQYF.

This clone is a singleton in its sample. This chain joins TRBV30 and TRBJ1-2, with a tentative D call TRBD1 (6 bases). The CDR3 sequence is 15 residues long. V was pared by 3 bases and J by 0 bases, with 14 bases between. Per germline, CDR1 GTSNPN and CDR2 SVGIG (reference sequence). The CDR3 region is CAWSAGGTTNYGYTF. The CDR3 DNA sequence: TGTGCCTGGAGCGCCGGAGGGACAACTAACTATGGCTACACCTTC.

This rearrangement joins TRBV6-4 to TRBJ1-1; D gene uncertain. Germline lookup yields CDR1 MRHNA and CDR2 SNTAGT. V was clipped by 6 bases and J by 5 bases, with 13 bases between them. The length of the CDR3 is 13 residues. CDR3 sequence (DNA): TGTGCCAGCAGCGCCGAGTTGAGGACTGAAGCTTTCTTT. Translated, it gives CASSAELRTEAFF.

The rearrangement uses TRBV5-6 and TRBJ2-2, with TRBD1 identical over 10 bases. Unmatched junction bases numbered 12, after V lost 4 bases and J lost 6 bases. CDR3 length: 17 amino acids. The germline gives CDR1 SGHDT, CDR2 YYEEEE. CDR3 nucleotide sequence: TGTGCCAGCAGCCCGACCTACGGGACAGGGGAACCCGGGGAGCTGTTTTTT. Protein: CASSPTYGTGEPGELFF.

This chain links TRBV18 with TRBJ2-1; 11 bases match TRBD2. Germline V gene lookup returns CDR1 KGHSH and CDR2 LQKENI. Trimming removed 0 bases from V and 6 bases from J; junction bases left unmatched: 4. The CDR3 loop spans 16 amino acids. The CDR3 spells CASSPPGLAGGNEQFF. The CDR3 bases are TGTGCCAGCTCACCACCGGGTCTAGCGGGAGGCAATGAGCAGTTCTTC.

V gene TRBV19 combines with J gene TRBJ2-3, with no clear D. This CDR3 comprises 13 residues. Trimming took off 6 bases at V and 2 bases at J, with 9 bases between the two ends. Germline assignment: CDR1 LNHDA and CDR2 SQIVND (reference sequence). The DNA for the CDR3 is TGTGCCAGTAGGTGGCAGGACACAGATACGCAGTATTTT. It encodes CASRWQDTDTQYF.

The CDR3 DNA follows: TGTGCCAGCAGTCAAACTGGGACAGAGGTCTACGAGCAGTACTTC. This sequence encodes CASSQTGTEVYEQYF. The chain is built from TRBV28 and TRBJ2-7; TRBD1 matches 7 bases. This CDR3 region has 15 residues. The J segment lost 3 bases and the V segment lost 5 bases, leaving 10 bases of the junction unmatched. The germline gives CDR1 MDHEN, CDR2 SYDVKM.

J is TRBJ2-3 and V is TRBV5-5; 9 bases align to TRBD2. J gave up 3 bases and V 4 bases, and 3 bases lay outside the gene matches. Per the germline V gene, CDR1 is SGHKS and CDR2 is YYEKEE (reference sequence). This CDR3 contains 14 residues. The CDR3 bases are TGTGCCAGCAGCCCCACTAGCGGGACAGATACGCAGTATTTT. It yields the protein CASSPTSGTDTQYF.

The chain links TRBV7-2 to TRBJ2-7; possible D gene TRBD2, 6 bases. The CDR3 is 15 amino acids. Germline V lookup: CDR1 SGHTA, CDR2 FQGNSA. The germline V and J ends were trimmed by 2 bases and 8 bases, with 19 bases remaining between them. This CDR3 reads CASSLTTRETGKQYF. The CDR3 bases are TGTGCCAGCAGCTTAACCACCCGGGAGACGGGGAAGCAGTACTTC.

The CDR3 is CASSKTSGVYNEQFF. CDR3 sequence (DNA): TGTGCCAGCAGCAAGACTAGCGGGGTATACAATGAGCAGTTCTTC. The chain links TRBV7-2 to TRBJ2-1; 11 bases line up with TRBD2. Looked up from germline, CDR1 is SGHTA and CDR2 is FQGNSA. Trimming cost V 5 bases and J 4 bases; bases outside gene matches: 4. There are 15 residues in the CDR3.

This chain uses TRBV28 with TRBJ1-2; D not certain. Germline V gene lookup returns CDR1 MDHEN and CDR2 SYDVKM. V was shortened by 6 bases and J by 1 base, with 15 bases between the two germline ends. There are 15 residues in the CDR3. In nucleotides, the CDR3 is TGTGCCAGCAGCACTCCGGGATCGGGTAACTATGGCTACACCTTC. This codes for CASSTPGSGNYGYTF.

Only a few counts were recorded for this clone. CDR3 region: CASSLGGQRNQPQHF. CDR3 in DNA: TGCGCCAGCAGCTTGGGGGGACAGCGTAATCAGCCCCAGCATTTT. The gene calls are TRBV5-1 and TRBJ1-5, with TRBD1 matching 7 bases. After removal of 0 bases from V and 4 bases from J, the junction contained 4 bases not matched to a gene. There are 15 residues in the CDR3. The V gene's germline CDR1 is SGHRS and CDR2 YFSETQ.

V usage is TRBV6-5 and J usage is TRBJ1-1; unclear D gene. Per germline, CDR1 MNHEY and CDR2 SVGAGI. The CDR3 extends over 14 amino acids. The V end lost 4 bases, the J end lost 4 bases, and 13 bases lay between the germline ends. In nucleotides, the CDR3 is TGTGCCAGCAGTTCGGCCCAAAAGGGCACTGAAGCTTTCTTT. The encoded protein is CASSSAQKGTEAFF.

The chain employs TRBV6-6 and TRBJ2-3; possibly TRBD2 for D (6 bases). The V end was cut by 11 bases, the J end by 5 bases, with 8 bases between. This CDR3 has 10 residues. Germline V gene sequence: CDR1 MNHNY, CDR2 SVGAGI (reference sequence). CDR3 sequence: CAHGRDTQYF. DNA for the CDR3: TGTGCCCACGGGAGAGATACGCAGTATTTT.

The CDR3 sequence is CATSDEYTGELFF. In nucleotides, the CDR3 is TGTGCCACCAGTGACGAATACACCGGGGAGCTGTTTTTT. This rearrangement joins TRBV24-1 to TRBJ2-2; D ambiguous. This CDR3 is built from 13 residues. V lost 4 bases to trimming and J lost 3 bases, with 5 bases between them. Germline V gives CDR1 KGHDR, CDR2 SFDVKD.

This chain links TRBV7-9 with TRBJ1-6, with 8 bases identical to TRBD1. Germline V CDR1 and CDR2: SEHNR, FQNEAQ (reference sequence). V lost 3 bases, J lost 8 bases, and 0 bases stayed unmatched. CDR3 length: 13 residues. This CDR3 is CASSLTGDSPLHF. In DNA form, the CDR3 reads TGTGCCAGCAGCTTGACAGGGGATTCACCCCTCCACTTT.

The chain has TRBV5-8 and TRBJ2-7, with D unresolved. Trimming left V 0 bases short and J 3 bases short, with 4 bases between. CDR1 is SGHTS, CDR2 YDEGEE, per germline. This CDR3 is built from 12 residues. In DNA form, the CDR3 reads TGTGCCAGCAGCTTGGAGGACTACGAGCAGTACTTC. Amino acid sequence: CASSLEDYEQYF.

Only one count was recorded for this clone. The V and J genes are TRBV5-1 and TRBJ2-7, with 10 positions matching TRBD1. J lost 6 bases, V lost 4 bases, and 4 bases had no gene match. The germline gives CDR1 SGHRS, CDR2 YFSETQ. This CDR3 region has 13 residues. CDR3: CASSLGQGGEQYF. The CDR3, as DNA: TGCGCCAGCAGCCTAGGACAGGGGGGCGAGCAGTACTTC.

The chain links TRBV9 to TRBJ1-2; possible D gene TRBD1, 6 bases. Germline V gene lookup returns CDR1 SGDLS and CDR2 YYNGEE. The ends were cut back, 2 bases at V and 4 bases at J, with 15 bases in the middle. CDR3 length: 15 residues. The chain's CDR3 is CASSVRGGGGYGYTF. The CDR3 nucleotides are TGTGCCAGCAGCGTGAGAGGCGGGGGCGGCTATGGCTACACCTTC.

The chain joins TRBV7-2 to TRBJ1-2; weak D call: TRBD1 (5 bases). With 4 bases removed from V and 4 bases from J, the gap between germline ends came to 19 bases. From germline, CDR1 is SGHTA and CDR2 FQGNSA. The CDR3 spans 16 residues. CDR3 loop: CASSWRPQQVVYGYTF. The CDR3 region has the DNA TGTGCCAGCAGCTGGCGACCCCAACAGGTGGTCTATGGCTACACCTTC.

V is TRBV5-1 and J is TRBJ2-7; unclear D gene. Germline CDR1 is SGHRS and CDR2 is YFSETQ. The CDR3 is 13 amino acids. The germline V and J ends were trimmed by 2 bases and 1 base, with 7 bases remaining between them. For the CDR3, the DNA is TGCGCCAGCAGCTTCGGTCGGTCCTACGAGCAGTACTTC. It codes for CASSFGRSYEQYF.

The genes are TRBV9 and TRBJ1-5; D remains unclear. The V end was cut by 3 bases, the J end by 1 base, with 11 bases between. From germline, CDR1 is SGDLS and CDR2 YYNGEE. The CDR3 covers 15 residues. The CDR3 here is CASSEGGRSNQPQHF. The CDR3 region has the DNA TGTGCCAGCAGCGAGGGCGGACGGAGCAATCAGCCCCAGCATTTT.

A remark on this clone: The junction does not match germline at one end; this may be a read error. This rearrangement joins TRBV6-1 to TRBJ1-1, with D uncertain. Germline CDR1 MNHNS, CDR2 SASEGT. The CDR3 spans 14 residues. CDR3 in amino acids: CASSKAFDDTEAFF. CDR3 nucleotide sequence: TGTGCCAGCAGTAAAGCTTTTGACGACACTGAAGCTTTCTTT.

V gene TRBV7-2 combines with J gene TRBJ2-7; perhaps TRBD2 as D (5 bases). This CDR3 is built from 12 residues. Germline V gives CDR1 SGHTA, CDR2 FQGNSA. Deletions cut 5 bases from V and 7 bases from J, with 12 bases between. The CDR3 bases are TGTGCCAGCAGCCCGCGGGTGCTTGAGCAGTACTTC. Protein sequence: CASSPRVLEQYF.

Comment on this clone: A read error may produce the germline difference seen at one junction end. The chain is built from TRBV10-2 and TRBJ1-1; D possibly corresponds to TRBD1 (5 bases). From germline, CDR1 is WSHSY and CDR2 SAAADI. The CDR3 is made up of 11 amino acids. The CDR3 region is CASWGGRESFF. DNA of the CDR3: TGCGCCAGTTGGGGGGGACGTGAATCTTTCTTT.

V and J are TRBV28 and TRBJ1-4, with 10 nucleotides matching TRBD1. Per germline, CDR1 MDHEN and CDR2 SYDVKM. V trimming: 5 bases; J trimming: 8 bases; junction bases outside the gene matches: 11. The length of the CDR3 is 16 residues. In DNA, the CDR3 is TGTGCCAGCAGTAAGGGGCCCGGGACAGGGGAGGAAAAACTGTTTTTT. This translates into CASSKGPGTGEEKLFF.